Each of the 5 T cell receptor beta chains below was sequenced from the same sample in a study of CD8 T cells in Susac syndrome (dated by TCRdb to between 2017 and 2020). The method behind the library was the immunoSEQ multiplex PCR assay. RNA was extracted using the RNeasy kit, and roughly 0.5 to 1 ug of the RNA was reverse transcribed with random hexamers. The raw public reads went through TCRdb reprocessing: fastp at Q25, MiXCR clone calling, in-frame beta chains kept. Rows matching on CDR3 protein sequence are summarized as one entry with the most common DNA and genes. The sample records some 260,000 distinct CDR3 sequences, 80% to 95% of which are singletons. The ten largest clones represent roughly 0.072% of the sample. The sample comprised CD4+ T cells from PBMCs. These receptors were obtained from a human donor with multiple sclerosis.

The chain combines TRBV28 with TRBJ1-2; D is unclear. Trimming cost V 4 bases and J 5 bases, with 14 bases left between them. This CDR3 has 14 amino acids. The V gene's germline CDR1 is MDHEN and CDR2 SYDVKM. The CDR3 spells CASSSASQRYGYTF. The CDR3 DNA follows: TGTGCCAGCAGTTCGGCCAGTCAGAGATATGGCTACACCTTC.

The chain has TRBV6-5 and TRBJ2-7, with TRBD1 matching over 8 bases. The ends lost 6 bases at V and 3 bases at J; junction bases unmatched: 4. The CDR3 has 13 residues. In germline, CDR1 is MNHEY, CDR2 SVGAGI. Here the CDR3 DNA reads TGTGCCAGCAGCCCGGACAGGGACTACGAGCAGTACTTC. Residues: CASSPDRDYEQYF.

The V call is TRBV11-2, the J call TRBJ2-5; 7 nucleotides line up with TRBD2. The CDR3 is 15 residues long. Per germline, CDR1 SGHAT and CDR2 FQNNGV. V lost 3 bases and J lost 2; bases outside the gene matches: 6. In DNA, the CDR3 is TGTGCCAGCAGCTTCGCGGGACTACATCAAGAGACCCAGTACTTC. Translation gives CASSFAGLHQETQYF. Looking up the rest from reference TRBV11-2 and TRBJ2-5 gives the full variable domain: EAGVAQSPRYKIIEKRQSVAFWCNPISGHATLYWYQQILGQGPKLLIQFQNNGVVDDSQLPKDRFSAERLKGVDSTLKIQPAKLEDSAVYLCASSFAGLHQETQYFGPGTRLLVL.

The chain carries TRBV4-1 and TRBJ1-1; unclear D gene. The germline V and J ends were trimmed by 2 bases and 2 bases, with 12 bases remaining between them. This CDR3 has 15 residues. Germline lookup yields CDR1 MGHRA and CDR2 YSYEKL. Written as DNA, the CDR3 is TGCGCCAGCAGCCAACACAATACACCAAACACTGAAGCTTTCTTT. Encoded protein: CASSQHNTPNTEAFF.

The rearrangement uses TRBV2 and TRBJ2-7; D could derive from TRBD1 or TRBD2 (5 bases each). Trimming removed 8 bases at V and 0 bases at J, with 14 bases between. The CDR3 consists of 14 residues. Germline CDR1 is SNHLY and CDR2 is FYNNEI. The CDR3 DNA reads TGTGCCAGCGCCCGGGACCCAAGCTCCTACGAGCAGTACGTC. Encoded protein: CASARDPSSYEQYV.